The next 9 T cell receptor beta chains were all read from a single sample in a study of T cells in Graves' hyperthyroidism and ophthalmopathy. Amplification of TCR beta CDR3 regions was performed using RNA transcripts as template. The HTBI primer set drove a first-round RT-PCR of the TCR CDR3. TCRdb analysed the multiplex PCR reads with MiXCR anew, one entry per CDR3 protein. Among some 740,000 distinct CDR3 sequences listed, 11% to 15% were seen once. The sequencing sample was made of blood. These receptor sequences come from a woman aged 18-30 years with Graves' hyperthyroidism.

This clonotype was recorded at least ten times. The gene calls are TRBV20-1 and TRBJ1-6, with TRBD1 identical over 7 bases. The length of the CDR3 is 16 residues. The germline gives CDR1 DFQATT, CDR2 SNEGSKA (reference sequence). Trimming removed 0 bases from V and 2 bases from J; junction bases left unmatched: 4. The CDR3 is CSAREHDRAYNSPLHF. CDR3 DNA: TGCAGTGCTAGAGAACATGACAGGGCCTATAATTCACCCCTCCACTTT.

This clonotype was observed many times. The V call is TRBV12-3 or TRBV12-4, the J call TRBJ2-1; 11 bases agree with TRBD2. V shed 5 bases, J shed 1 base, and the junction held 7 bases outside the gene matches. The CDR3 is 17 amino acids. The CDR3 spells CASSQMTSGDSYNEQFF. In DNA, the CDR3 is TGTGCCAGCAGTCAGATGACTAGCGGGGATTCCTACAATGAGCAGTTCTTC.

This clonotype was recorded many times. The chain has TRBV19 and TRBJ2-1; D uncertain. Germline assignment: CDR1 LNHDA and CDR2 SQIVND (reference sequence). CDR3 length: 12 residues. Trimming cost V 2 bases and J 6 bases, with 5 bases left between them. The CDR3 loop reads CASSIMGNEQFF. The CDR3 DNA reads as TGTGCCAGTAGTATAATGGGCAATGAGCAGTTCTTC. Using reference TRBV19 and TRBJ2-1 for the parts outside the CDR3, the full variable domain is DGGITQSPKYLFRKEGQNVTLSCEQNLNHDAMYWYRQDPGQGLRLIYYSQIVNDFQKGDIAEGYSVSREKKESFPLTVTSAQKNPTAFYLCASSIMGNEQFFGPGTRLTVL.

The chain recombines TRBV5-6 with TRBJ2-4; 8 nucleotides align to TRBD2. Trimming took 0 bases from V and 8 from J; bases not matched to a gene: 10. Germline CDR1 is SGHDT and CDR2 is YYEEEE. This CDR3 region has 16 residues. CDR3 sequence: CASSLAPSGSMYIQYF. CDR3 DNA: TGTGCCAGCAGCTTGGCCCCCAGCGGGAGTATGTACATTCAGTACTTC.

This clonotype was observed many times. The chain employs TRBV6-2 or TRBV6-3 and TRBJ2-2; unclear D gene. Germline V gene data show CDR1 as MNHEY and CDR2 as SVGEGT. V was shortened by 2 bases and J by 4 bases, with 5 bases between the two germline ends. The CDR3 covers 13 residues. CDR3 DNA sequence: TGTGCCAGCAGTTACCACACCACCGGGGAGCTGTTTTTT. It yields the protein CASSYHTTGELFF.

The table lists this clonotype with many counts. The rearrangement links TRBV6-1 to TRBJ1-2, with D perhaps TRBD1 (5 bases). V dropped 5 bases and J dropped 5 bases, with 15 bases sitting between them. CDR1 MNHNS and CDR2 SASEGT come from the germline V gene. CDR3 length: 14 amino acids. Here the CDR3 DNA reads TGTGCCAGCAGTTACAGCGCAGCAGGGTATGGCTACACCTTC. Its protein product is CASSYSAAGYGYTF.

The sample holds many counts of this clonotype. This sequence joins TRBV7-9 and TRBJ2-7, with TRBD2 matching over 12 bases. The CDR3 sequence is 15 residues long. The V gene's germline CDR1 is SEHNR and CDR2 FQNEAQ (reference sequence). Losses at the gene ends were 3 bases for V and 3 bases for J; bases not matched to a gene: 3. CDR3 sequence: CASSFLAGGNYEQYF. The CDR3 coding sequence is TGTGCCAGCAGCTTTCTAGCGGGAGGGAACTACGAGCAGTACTTC.

This clonotype was detected many times. This chain uses TRBV6-5 with TRBJ1-2; unclear D gene. The CDR3 runs to 13 residues. Germline CDR1 is MNHEY and CDR2 is SVGAGI. With 0 bases removed from V and 6 bases from J, the gap between germline ends came to 8 bases. CDR3 amino acids: CASSYSEEDGYTF. Here the CDR3 DNA reads TGTGCCAGCAGTTACTCGGAGGAGGATGGCTACACCTTC.

In this sample, this clonotype turned up many times. This chain links TRBV11-2 with TRBJ2-3; D gene ambiguous. This CDR3 is built from 16 residues. Germline assignment: CDR1 SGHAT and CDR2 FQNNGV. V lost 6 bases, J lost 0 bases, and 16 bases lay in between. CDR3 sequence (DNA): TGTGCCAGCAGTCCAATCTATCGTCCTAGCACAGATACGCAGTATTTT. Translated, it gives CASSPIYRPSTDTQYF. Full variable domain (remainder filled in from reference TRBV11-2 and TRBJ2-3): EAGVAQSPRYKIIEKRQSVAFWCNPISGHATLYWYQQILGQGPKLLIQFQNNGVVDDSQLPKDRFSAERLKGVDSTLKIQPAKLEDSAVYLCASSPIYRPSTDTQYFGPGTRLTVL.